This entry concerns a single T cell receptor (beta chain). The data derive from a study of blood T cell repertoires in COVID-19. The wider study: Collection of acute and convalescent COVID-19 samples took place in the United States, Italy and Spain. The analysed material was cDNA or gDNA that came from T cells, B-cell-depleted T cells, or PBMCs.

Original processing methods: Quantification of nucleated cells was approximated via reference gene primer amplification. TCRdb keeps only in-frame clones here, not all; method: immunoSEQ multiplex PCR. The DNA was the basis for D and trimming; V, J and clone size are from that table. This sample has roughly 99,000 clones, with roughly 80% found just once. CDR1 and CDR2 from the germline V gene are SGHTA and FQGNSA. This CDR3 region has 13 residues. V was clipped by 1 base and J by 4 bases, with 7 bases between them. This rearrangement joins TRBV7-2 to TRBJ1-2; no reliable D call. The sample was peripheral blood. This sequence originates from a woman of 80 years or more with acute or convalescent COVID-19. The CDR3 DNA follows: TGTGCCAGCAGCTTAGATGCGGGCTATGGCTACACCTTC. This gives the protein CASSLDAGYGYTF.